This passage covers 27 T cell receptor beta chains from one sample sequenced in a study of T cells in Graves' hyperthyroidism and ophthalmopathy. Amplification of TCR beta CDR3 regions used RNA as the template. A set of HTBI primers served as the primers for a first-round RT-PCR of the TCR CDR3. TCRdb independently ran MiXCR on the multiplex PCR reads; one entry per CDR3 protein. The sample includes approximately 620,000 distinct CDR3 sequences, 15% to 20% seen only once; the top ten take roughly 3%. The sample comprised blood. All receptors come from a woman aged 35 to 49 with Graves' ophthalmopathy.

This chain uses TRBV29-1 with TRBJ2-2; unclear D gene. Deletions cut 4 bases from V and 3 bases from J, with 9 bases between. CDR1 is SQVTM and CDR2 is ANQGSEA in the germline V gene. The CDR3 loop spans 13 amino acids. The CDR3 region is CSVVKADTGELFF. CDR3 bases: TGCAGCGTTGTTAAGGCCGACACCGGGGAGCTGTTTTTT.

This clonotype was recorded a few times. This chain joins TRBV5-1 and TRBJ2-7; the match to TRBD2 covers 11 bases. With 0 bases clipped from V and 5 bases from J, the junction kept 10 bases outside the gene matches. The CDR3 consists of 17 residues. CDR1 is SGHRS and CDR2 is YFSETQ in the germline V gene. As DNA, the CDR3 is TGCGCCAGCAGCTTGGGTAGTAGCGGGAGGGATCTACACGAGCAGTACTTC. It yields the protein CASSLGSSGRDLHEQYF.

In this sample, this clonotype turned up many times. This chain connects TRBV6-6 to TRBJ2-4; D is possibly TRBD1 (5 bases). Per germline, CDR1 MNHNY and CDR2 SVGAGI (reference sequence). Trimming removed 2 bases at V and 0 bases at J, with 5 bases between. The CDR3 has 14 residues. CDR3 in amino acids: CASSYRGAKNIQYF. DNA for the CDR3: TGTGCCAGCAGTTACAGGGGAGCCAAAAACATTCAGTACTTC.

This clonotype was recorded many times. V is TRBV6-2 or TRBV6-3 and J is TRBJ1-6, with TRBD1 matching 8 bases. Germline trimming cut 6 bases from V and 10 bases from J; bases unmatched to any gene: 11. The CDR3 has 15 residues. Looked up from germline, CDR1 is MNHEY and CDR2 is SVGEGT. Here the CDR3 reads CASSPGQGRMSPLHF. The CDR3, as DNA: TGTGCCAGCAGCCCCGGACAGGGCCGAATGTCACCCCTCCACTTT.

Only a few counts were recorded for this clonotype. The chain joins TRBV18 to TRBJ2-1; D remains ambiguous. V lost 2 bases to trimming and J lost 4 bases, with 6 bases between them. Germline V gives CDR1 KGHSH, CDR2 LQKENI. The CDR3 extends over 13 amino acids. DNA for the CDR3: TGTGCCAGCTCACCAACACAATACAATGAGCAGTTCTTC. It codes for CASSPTQYNEQFF.

This clonotype was seen many times. The chain joins TRBV6-1 to TRBJ2-2; 9 nucleotides line up with TRBD1. This CDR3 contains 16 residues. Germline loops: CDR1 MNHNS, CDR2 SASEGT. Germline trimming cut 3 bases from V and 4 bases from J; bases unmatched to any gene: 6. Written as DNA, the CDR3 is TGTGCCAGCAGTGAGTTACAGGGGGCGTTCACCGGGGAGCTGTTTTTT. Translating it yields CASSELQGAFTGELFF.

This clonotype was seen at least ten times. The chain employs TRBV28 and TRBJ2-3; D perhaps matches TRBD1 (6 bases). Germline loops: CDR1 MDHEN, CDR2 SYDVKM. Trimming removed 2 bases at V and 3 bases at J, with 12 bases between. The CDR3 runs to 15 residues. The CDR3 region is CASSLPARGTDTQYF. The CDR3, as DNA: TGTGCCAGCAGTTTACCAGCGAGGGGGACAGATACGCAGTATTTT.

Only a few counts were recorded for this clonotype. The rearrangement joins TRBV11-3 to TRBJ2-2, with D tentatively TRBD1 (5 bases). From germline, CDR1 is SGHNT and CDR2 YENEEA. V was cut by 5 bases and J by 2 bases, with 15 bases left in between. The CDR3 sequence is 16 residues long. CDR3 sequence reads: CASSTTGEINTGELFF. Here the CDR3 DNA reads TGTGCCAGCAGCACTACAGGAGAAATAAACACCGGGGAGCTGTTTTTT.

The V call is TRBV5-1, the J call TRBJ2-7; 7 bases align to TRBD1. This CDR3 comprises 14 residues. J lost 2 bases, V lost 4 bases, and 6 bases had no gene match. Germline V gene data show CDR1 as SGHRS and CDR2 as YFSETQ. The CDR3 DNA sequence: TGCGCCAGCAGCAACGGGGACAGTACCTACGAGCAGTACTTC. This sequence encodes CASSNGDSTYEQYF.

This clonotype was observed many times. The chain employs TRBV5-1 and TRBJ2-1; 11 nucleotides match TRBD2. Per germline, CDR1 SGHRS and CDR2 YFSETQ. V lost 2 bases, J lost 6 bases, and 10 bases stayed unmatched. The CDR3 runs to 17 residues. The CDR3 nucleotides read TGCGCCAGCAGCTTCCCCGCGACTAGCGGGACAGCCAATGAGCAGTTCTTC. The encoded protein is CASSFPATSGTANEQFF. The full variable domain, completed using reference TRBV5-1 and TRBJ2-1, is KAGVTQTPRYLIKTRGQQVTLSCSPISGHRSVSWYQQTPGQGLQFLFEYFSETQRNKGNFPGRFSGRQFSNSRSEMNVSTLELGDSALYLCASSFPATSGTANEQFFGPGTRLTVL.

Many counts were recorded for this clonotype. The rearrangement uses TRBV11-2 and TRBJ2-6, with no clear D. Trimming removed 0 bases at V and 3 bases at J, with 9 bases between. The germline gives CDR1 SGHAT, CDR2 FQNNGV. The CDR3 contains 16 residues. CDR3 DNA: TGTGCCAGCAGCTTAGATCCGGGTTTTGGGGCCAACGTCCTGACTTTC. Its protein is CASSLDPGFGANVLTF. Using reference TRBV11-2 and TRBJ2-6 for the parts outside the CDR3, the full variable domain is EAGVAQSPRYKIIEKRQSVAFWCNPISGHATLYWYQQILGQGPKLLIQFQNNGVVDDSQLPKDRFSAERLKGVDSTLKIQPAKLEDSAVYLCASSLDPGFGANVLTFGAGSRLTVL.

This sequence joins TRBV7-6 and TRBJ2-1, with TRBD2 identical over 13 bases. The CDR3 runs to 16 residues. Trimming took 5 bases from V and 12 from J; bases not matched to a gene: 13. CDR1 and CDR2 from the germline V gene are SGHVS and FNYEAQ. DNA of the CDR3: TGTGCCAGCAGCCTCCGAGCCACTAGCGGGGGGGCCGCGCAGTTCTTC. It specifies CASSLRATSGGAAQFF.

The chain employs TRBV7-2 and TRBJ2-7, with D unclear. With 2 bases removed from V and 7 bases from J, the gap between germline ends came to 12 bases. Per germline, CDR1 SGHTA and CDR2 FQGNSA. The CDR3 totals 13 residues. CDR3 DNA: TGTGCCAGCAGCTTATGGGCGAATAGAGAGCAGTACTTC. Translating gives CASSLWANREQYF.

This clonotype was observed a few times. V usage is TRBV12-3 or TRBV12-4 and J usage is TRBJ1-1, with 8 bases lining up with TRBD1. J was trimmed by 3 bases and V by 5 bases; bases with no gene match: 5. The CDR3 has 14 residues. For the CDR3, the DNA is TGTGCCAGCAGTCGGACGGACAGGGACACTGAAGCTTTCTTT. Protein: CASSRTDRDTEAFF.

The V call is TRBV9, the J call TRBJ2-1; TRBD2 might be the D (6 bases). The CDR3 spans 17 residues. Germline CDR1 and CDR2: SGDLS and YYNGEE. Trimming pared 4 bases from V and 5 bases from J, leaving 22 bases between. In nucleotides, the CDR3 is TGTGCCAGCAGCCCGCTAGAGTCGCGGGGATTAGACAATGAGCAGTTCTTC. Residues: CASSPLESRGLDNEQFF.

This clonotype turned up a few times. The chain combines TRBV3-1 with TRBJ2-5; D may be TRBD2 (6 bases). This CDR3 is built from 15 residues. V was pared by 6 bases and J by 5 bases, with 19 bases between. The germline gives CDR1 LGHDT, CDR2 YNNKEL (reference sequence). As DNA, the CDR3 is TGTGCCAGCAGTCGTACCGGGACTTCGGTGGAGACCCAGTACTTC. Its translation is CASSRTGTSVETQYF.

This clonotype was seen repeatedly, ten times or more. V gene TRBV28 combines with J gene TRBJ1-2, with 9 nucleotides matching TRBD1. This CDR3 is built from 14 residues. Germline assignment: CDR1 MDHEN and CDR2 SYDVKM. With V trimmed by 3 bases and J by 7 bases, 6 bases remained unmatched. CDR3: CASSFRDRVGGYTF. CDR3 in DNA: TGTGCCAGCAGTTTCAGGGACAGGGTGGGTGGCTACACCTTC.

This chain uses TRBV7-8 with TRBJ2-5, with D perhaps given as TRBD1 or TRBD2 (6 bases each). The length of the CDR3 is 16 residues. Looked up from germline, CDR1 is SGHVS and CDR2 is FQNEAQ. With 9 bases removed from V and 5 bases from J, the gap between germline ends came to 25 bases. CDR3 region: CASSPGRTRGVETQYF. CDR3 DNA: TGTGCCAGTAGCCCCGGGCGGACGAGGGGGGTGGAGACCCAGTACTTC.

This clonotype appeared many times. The rearrangement links TRBV10-3 to TRBJ2-5; maybe TRBD1 (6 bases). This CDR3 region has 13 residues. Trimming took 6 bases from V and 1 from J, leaving 9 bases between them. Germline assignment: CDR1 ENHRY and CDR2 SYGVKD. This CDR3 is CAIRDSIQETQYF. The CDR3 DNA is TGTGCCATCAGGGACAGTATCCAAGAGACCCAGTACTTC.

The chain carries TRBV7-8 and TRBJ2-5; 7 bases fit TRBD1. Germline assignment: CDR1 SGHVS and CDR2 FQNEAQ. Losses at the gene ends were 1 base for V and 2 bases for J; bases not matched to a gene: 10. The CDR3 runs to 17 residues. The CDR3 DNA follows: TGTGCCAGCAGCTTAGTAAGGCCGACAGGGAAACAAGAGACCCAGTACTTC. This sequence encodes CASSLVRPTGKQETQYF.

This clonotype was seen ten or more times. This chain connects TRBV28 to TRBJ2-5; 11 bases line up with TRBD1. CDR1 is MDHEN and CDR2 is SYDVKM in the germline V gene. With V trimmed by 5 bases and J by 5 bases, 7 bases remained unmatched. The length of the CDR3 is 15 residues. The CDR3 nucleotides are TGTGCCAGCAGTAAGGACAGGGGGCTAGTGGAGACCCAGTACTTC. Encoded protein: CASSKDRGLVETQYF.

This clonotype was observed at least ten times. The chain recombines TRBV27 with TRBJ2-7; the D is unclear. Germline CDR1 and CDR2: MNHEY and SMNVEV (reference sequence). V was pared by 2 bases and J by 0 bases, with 11 bases between. The CDR3 contains 15 residues. CDR3 coding DNA: TGTGCCAGCAGTTTAACCCCCTCGAGCTCCTACGAGCAGTACTTC. Its protein is CASSLTPSSSYEQYF.

This clonotype came up many times. This chain uses TRBV6-1 with TRBJ1-5, with D maybe TRBD1 (5 bases). Germline V gene sequence: CDR1 MNHNS, CDR2 SASEGT. The CDR3 spans 13 residues. V was cut by 7 bases and J by 2 bases, with 9 bases left in between. This CDR3 reads CASTLQGNQPQHF. The CDR3 nucleotides read TGTGCCAGCACATTACAGGGCAATCAGCCCCAGCATTTT.

This clonotype occurred a few times. V gene TRBV12-3 or TRBV12-4 combines with J gene TRBJ2-1, with 8 nucleotides matching TRBD2. V was clipped by 4 bases and J by 6 bases; unmatched bases: 11. The CDR3 loop spans 16 amino acids. This CDR3 is CASSSPVVSGSNEQFF. The CDR3, as DNA: TGTGCCAGCAGTTCACCTGTCGTAAGCGGGAGCAATGAGCAGTTCTTC.

This clonotype has at least ten counts. CDR3 in DNA: TGCAGCGTTGGGAGTACGTCCTACAATGAGCAGTTCTTC. This encodes CSVGSTSYNEQFF. The rearrangement links TRBV29-1 to TRBJ2-1; no definite D call. Germline lookup yields CDR1 SQVTM and CDR2 ANQGSEA. The CDR3 is made up of 13 amino acids. Trimming stripped 4 bases from V and 1 base from J, with 8 bases between.

The chain employs TRBV6-1 and TRBJ2-3, with D tentatively TRBD1 or TRBD2 (6 bases each). Germline CDR1 MNHNS, CDR2 SASEGT. Trimming stripped 11 bases from V and 2 bases from J, with 20 bases between. The CDR3 covers 15 residues. CDR3 sequence: CAAGWRGDPTDTQYF. CDR3 DNA: TGTGCCGCAGGGTGGAGGGGGGACCCCACAGATACGCAGTATTTT.

This clonotype has at least ten counts. The chain is built from TRBV7-6 and TRBJ2-3; 11 bases map to TRBD2. The CDR3 has 18 amino acids. V trimming: 2 bases; J trimming: 5 bases; junction bases outside the gene matches: 12. Germline CDR1 is SGHVS and CDR2 is FNYEAQ. The CDR3 is CASSLFGLAGSRRDTQYF. In DNA, the CDR3 is TGTGCCAGCAGCTTATTCGGACTAGCGGGTTCTAGACGAGATACGCAGTATTTT.